This entry lists 12 T cell receptor beta chains sequenced from one sample in a study of beta chain features in type 1 diabetes. The authors reverse transcribed all of the isolated RNA, so sequencing captured expressed TCRB transcripts. The data were produced by immunoSEQ multiplex PCR, yet TCRdb's version contains in-frame clones alone and is incomplete. The data contain some 370,000 clones, around 10% of them singletons. Study outcomes and limitations: Moderately but significantly shorter TCRB CDR3s were found in Type 1 diabetes patients in all four CD4+ subsets.

Antigens for these TCRs are unknown. Sequenced material: central memory CD4+ T cells from blood. Source of these receptors: a man aged 30 to 39 with type 1 diabetes.

The chain combines TRBV27 with TRBJ2-1; D unclear. This CDR3 is 14 amino acids long. Germline values: CDR1 MNHEY, CDR2 SMNVEV (reference sequence). Trimming took 6 bases from V and 6 from J, leaving 15 bases between them. The CDR3 DNA sequence: TGTGCCAGCAGCCACACTTTGGGCTTCAATGAGCAGTTCTTC. Translated, it gives CASSHTLGFNEQFF.

Only a few counts were recorded for this clone. The chain employs TRBV7-3 and TRBJ2-7, with D tentatively TRBD1 or TRBD2 (5 bases each). Germline V gene sequence: CDR1 SGHTA, CDR2 FQGTGA. The V gene lost 5 bases and the J gene lost 3 bases, with 11 bases spanning the gap. This CDR3 spans 13 amino acids. CDR3 sequence reads: CASSRSGRYEQYF. The CDR3 DNA is TGTGCCAGCAGCCGTTCGGGACGCTACGAGCAGTACTTC.

This clone was observed a few times. The chain links TRBV5-1 to TRBJ2-3, with a possible D match to TRBD1 (6 bases). CDR1 and CDR2 from the germline V gene are SGHRS and YFSETQ. V dropped 0 bases and J dropped 8 bases, with 13 bases sitting between them. The CDR3 sequence is 14 residues long. CDR3 nucleotide sequence: TGCGCCAGCAGCTTGGACAGGGTCGCTCGTACGCAGTATTTT. It encodes CASSLDRVARTQYF.

The V call is TRBV4-1, the J call TRBJ2-5; D tentatively reads TRBD1 or TRBD2 (6 bases each). V lost 2 bases to trimming and J lost 5 bases, with 9 bases between them. The CDR3 totals 13 residues. Germline values: CDR1 MGHRA, CDR2 YSYEKL. DNA for the CDR3: TGCGCCAGCAGCCAAAGGAGGGGGGAGACCCAGTACTTC. It translates to CASSQRRGETQYF.

This clone came up a few times. The V gene is TRBV18, the J gene TRBJ1-1, with D possibly being TRBD1 (6 bases). This CDR3 comprises 17 residues. Germline V gene data show CDR1 as KGHSH and CDR2 as LQKENI. V shed 0 bases and J shed 5 bases, with 19 bases lying between them. CDR3 sequence: CASSPPTGGPQGTEAFF. The CDR3 coding sequence is TGTGCCAGCTCACCACCGACCGGAGGACCTCAGGGGACTGAAGCTTTCTTT.

The rearrangement joins TRBV5-6 to TRBJ1-6; 9 nucleotides line up with TRBD1. The CDR3 has 15 amino acids. V dropped 1 base and J dropped 7; count of bases not matched to a gene: 3. The germline gives CDR1 SGHDT, CDR2 YYEEEE. In DNA, the CDR3 is TGTGCCAGCAGCTTGCCGGGACAGGGCAATTCACCCCTCCACTTT. It yields the protein CASSLPGQGNSPLHF.

This clone has just a few counts. V is TRBV7-2 and J is TRBJ1-2, with unresolved D. The germline V gene encodes CDR1 SGHTA and CDR2 FQGNSA. CDR3 size: 11 residues. V lost 4 bases, J lost 3 bases, and 3 bases lay in between. As DNA, the CDR3 is TGTGCCAGCAGCTCCGACTATGGCTACACCTTC. It translates to CASSSDYGYTF.

The chain uses TRBV5-6 and TRBJ2-7, with 12 bases matching TRBD2. CDR1 and CDR2 from the germline V gene are SGHDT and YYEEEE. This CDR3 spans 15 amino acids. With V trimmed by 4 bases and J by 9 bases, 11 bases remained unmatched. Here the CDR3 DNA reads TGTGCCAGCAGCCTTGGACTAGCGGGACCCTCGAGGCAGTACTTC. Amino acid sequence: CASSLGLAGPSRQYF.

The chain couples TRBV10-3 to TRBJ1-1; D possibly corresponds to TRBD1 (6 bases). V was pared by 10 bases and J by 4 bases, with 19 bases between. The CDR3 loop spans 14 amino acids. Germline V gene lookup returns CDR1 ENHRY and CDR2 SYGVKD. CDR3 bases: TGTGCCAGCACCCAAAAGGGGGTACTCACTGAAGCTTTCTTT. It is translated as CASTQKGVLTEAFF.

This clone turned up a few times. The chain couples TRBV6-5 to TRBJ1-4, with no clear D. Germline-derived CDR1 and CDR2 are MNHEY and SVGAGI. CDR3 length equals 14 residues. V was trimmed by 5 bases and J by 2 bases, leaving 9 bases between them. CDR3 nucleotide sequence: TGTGCCAGCAGTGGCGGCCCGACTAATGAAAAACTGTTTTTT. Translation gives CASSGGPTNEKLFF.

The chain joins TRBV6-1 to TRBJ1-2; unclear D gene. Germline CDR1 MNHNS, CDR2 SASEGT. The ends were cut back, 5 bases at V and 5 bases at J, with 18 bases in the middle. CDR3 length: 15 amino acids. The CDR3 here is CASSPTTSAPYGYTF. CDR3 in DNA: TGTGCCAGCAGTCCGACAACCTCCGCCCCATATGGCTACACCTTC.

A few counts support this clone. CDR3 DNA: TGTGCCATCAGTGATGGGGGGTATACCTACGAGCAGTACTTC. Its translation: CAISDGGYTYEQYF. The chain joins TRBV10-3 to TRBJ2-7, with a tentative D call TRBD2 (6 bases). There are 14 residues in the CDR3. Germline V lookup: CDR1 ENHRY, CDR2 SYGVKD. The V end was cut by 3 bases, the J end by 2 bases, with 11 bases between.